Listed below are T cell receptor beta chains from one sample, sequenced in a study of blood T cell repertoires in COVID-19. Only in-frame clones appear in the TCRdb table, and some are missing; sequencing was by immunoSEQ multiplex PCR. The repertoire holds fewer than 300,000 clones, with more than 65% as singletons. Material: peripheral blood. All receptors derive from a woman between 18 and 29 years old with acute or convalescent COVID-19. Both conserved end residues are part of each CDR3. Each record gives: J gene, D gene, V gene, clone size, CDR3 protein, CDR3 DNA. D genes are given only for firm matches. Expanded clones are given a class, and other clones once, few, many or no size at all.

TRBJ1-5	-	TRBV5-5	-	CASSLFGMEPQHF	TGTGCCAGCAGCTTGTTCGGGATGGAGCCCCAGCATTTT
TRBJ2-7	TRBD1	TRBV18	-	CASSPPGQGVYEQYF	TGTGCCAGCTCACCGCCGGGACAGGGTGTGTACGAGCAGTACTTC
TRBJ2-2	TRBD2	TRBV3-1/TRBV3-2	-	CASSQDRTSGRHGELFF	TGTGCCAGCAGCCAAGATAGGACTAGCGGGAGGCACGGGGAGCTGTTTTTT
TRBJ2-5	TRBD2	TRBV11-2	-	CASSESGLAREGETQYF	TGTGCCAGCAGCGAATCGGGACTAGCACGAGAGGGGGAGACCCAGTACTTC
TRBJ2-2	-	TRBV27	-	CASSSRQGGTGELFF	TGTGCCAGCAGTTCTAGACAGGGAGGTACCGGGGAGCTGTTTTTT
TRBJ2-1	-	TRBV11-1	-	CASSLYNNEQFF	TGTGCCAGCAGCTTATATAACAATGAGCAGTTCTTC
TRBJ1-2	-	TRBV27	once	CASSFGGHGYTF	TGTGCCAGCAGTTTTGGAGGTCATGGCTACACCTTC
TRBJ2-3	-	TRBV14	-	CASSQVGVWGTRGTDTQYF	TGTGCCAGCAGCCAAGTAGGGGTCTGGGGTACCCGGGGCACAGATACGCAGTATTTT
TRBJ1-2	-	TRBV4-3	once	CASSQVGLKIF	TGCGCCAGCAGCCAAGTGGGACTGAAGATCTTC
TRBJ2-7	TRBD2	TRBV27	once	CASSYWDSGRANPPYEQYF	TGTGCCAGCAGTTATTGGGATAGCGGGAGGGCGAATCCTCCCTACGAGCAGTACTTC
TRBJ2-7	TRBD1	TRBV7-2	-	CASSQGTGSSYEQYF	TGTGCCAGCAGCCAGGGGACAGGCAGCTCCTACGAGCAGTACTTC
TRBJ2-7	TRBD2	TRBV9	-	CASSVASGSLPYEQYF	TGTGCCAGCAGCGTAGCTAGCGGGAGTCTTCCCTACGAGCAGTACTTC
TRBJ2-7	TRBD1	TRBV13	-	CASSQGQSYEQYF	TGTGCCAGCAGCCAGGGACAGTCCTACGAGCAGTACTTC
TRBJ2-7	-	TRBV27	-	CASSLSGSSYEQYF	TGTGCCAGCAGTTTATCGGGCAGCTCCTACGAGCAGTACTTC
TRBJ2-2	-	TRBV10-1	-	CASPDRTTNTGELFF	TGCGCCAGCCCGGACAGGACTACGAACACCGGGGAGCTGTTTTTT
TRBJ2-7	-	TRBV25-1	-	CASSQGAYEQYF	TGTGCCAGCAGTCAAGGGGCCTACGAGCAGTACTTC
TRBJ2-3	-	TRBV19	few	CASHPLGAADTQYF	TGTGCCAGTCACCCCCTTGGGGCAGCAGATACGCAGTATTTT
TRBJ2-7	TRBD1	TRBV27	-	CASSPGTGYEQYF	TGTGCCAGCAGTCCCGGGACAGGATACGAGCAGTACTTC
TRBJ1-1	-	TRBV6-2/TRBV6-3	-	CASSLGATEAFF	TGTGCCAGCAGTTTAGGGGCTACTGAAGCTTTCTTT
TRBJ1-4	TRBD1	TRBV18	-	CASSRDRDTTTNEKLFF	TGTGCCAGCTCACGGGACAGGGATACTACAACTAATGAAAAACTGTTTTTT
TRBJ1-4	TRBD1	TRBV6-6	-	CASSYGQATTNEKLFF	TGTGCCAGCAGTTACGGACAGGCGACAACTAATGAAAAACTGTTTTTT
TRBJ2-5	TRBD2	TRBV24-1	-	CATSGATLAGGGLETQYF	TGTGCCACCAGCGGAGCTACCCTAGCGGGAGGGGGGTTAGAGACCCAGTACTTC
TRBJ2-3	TRBD1	TRBV10-1	-	CASSTGAGTDTQYF	TGCGCCAGCTCGACAGGGGCGGGCACAGATACGCAGTATTTT
TRBJ2-7	TRBD1	TRBV6-1	-	CASNSLDRAYEQYF	TGTGCCAGCAACTCACTCGACAGGGCCTACGAGCAGTACTTC
TRBJ2-3	TRBD2	TRBV7-9	-	CASSFGAGGTDTQYF	TGTGCCAGCAGCTTCGGGGCGGGAGGGACAGATACGCAGTATTTT
TRBJ1-2	-	TRBV30	-	CAGRVSTNYGYTF	TGTGCCGGCCGGGTCAGCACTAACTATGGCTACACCTTC
TRBJ1-4	-	TRBV7-9	-	CASSLASANEKLFF	TGTGCCAGCAGCTTAGCGTCAGCTAATGAAAAACTGTTTTTT
TRBJ2-2	TRBD1	TRBV7-2	few	CASSPDRVGTGELFF	TGTGCCAGCAGCCCCGACAGGGTTGGCACCGGGGAGCTGTTTTTT
TRBJ2-7	TRBD2	TRBV4-3	-	CASSPYFGTSETYEQYF	TGCGCCAGCAGCCCCTATTTTGGGACTAGCGAAACCTACGAGCAGTACTTC
TRBJ1-5	-	TRBV6-2/TRBV6-3	-	CASSRVRDTYSNQPQHF	TGTGCCAGCAGCCGCGTCCGGGACACGTATAGCAATCAGCCCCAGCATTTT
TRBJ2-3	-	TRBV9	-	CASSNREGSGDTQYF	TGTGCCAGCAGTAACCGCGAGGGGAGCGGGGATACGCAGTATTTT
TRBJ2-5	-	TRBV19	-	CASSESKLPQETQYF	TGTGCCAGTAGTGAATCTAAGCTTCCCCAAGAGACCCAGTACTTC
TRBJ1-5	-	TRBV6-2/TRBV6-3	-	CASSYLGSQPQHF	TGTGCCAGCAGTTACTTGGGCAGTCAGCCCCAGCATTTT
TRBJ2-1	TRBD2	TRBV10-1	-	CASSEGVAGGVDEQFF	TGCGCCAGCAGTGAGGGGGTAGCGGGAGGGGTGGATGAGCAGTTCTTC
TRBJ2-5	-	TRBV19	-	CASSIRSRETQYF	TGTGCCAGTAGTATTAGGAGCCGGGAGACCCAGTACTTC
TRBJ2-1	TRBD2	TRBV19	-	CASSIGLAGVDNEQFF	TGTGCCAGTAGTATAGGATTAGCGGGAGTCGATAATGAGCAGTTCTTC
TRBJ2-5	TRBD1	TRBV5-1	-	CASSLGQGGMETQYF	TGCGCCAGCAGCCTTGGACAGGGGGGGATGGAGACCCAGTACTTC
TRBJ1-1	-	TRBV10-2	-	CASSDGGRWNTEAFF	TGCGCCAGCAGTGACGGGGGGAGGTGGAACACTGAAGCTTTCTTT
TRBJ2-1	TRBD2	TRBV11-3	-	CASSRTVSGSNEQFF	TGTGCCAGCAGCCGGACAGTTAGCGGGAGCAATGAGCAGTTCTTC
TRBJ2-1	TRBD2	TRBV18	-	CASSSGLAGANEQFF	TGTGCCAGCTCATCGGGACTAGCGGGAGCTAATGAGCAGTTCTTC
TRBJ2-7	TRBD1	TRBV5-1	-	CASSAGTGRSYEQYF	TGCGCCAGCAGCGCCGGGACAGGGAGGTCCTACGAGCAGTACTTC
TRBJ1-3	-	TRBV7-9	-	CASSLRGSTGNTIYF	TGTGCCAGCAGCTTAAGGGGGAGCACTGGAAACACCATATATTTT
TRBJ1-1	-	TRBV12-3/TRBV12-4	-	CASSPSWNTEAFF	TGTGCCAGCAGTCCGTCTTGGAACACTGAAGCTTTCTTT
TRBJ1-6	-	TRBV27	-	CASSFRLQHNSPLHF	TGTGCCAGCAGTTTTAGGTTACAGCATAATTCACCCCTCCACTTT
TRBJ1-1	TRBD1	TRBV5-1	-	CASKTGSSNTEAFF	TGCGCCAGCAAGACAGGGAGTTCGAACACTGAAGCTTTCTTT
TRBJ2-1	TRBD2	TRBV6-6	-	CASTAGTSGINEQFF	TGTGCCAGCACCGCCGGGACTAGCGGGATCAATGAGCAGTTCTTC
TRBJ1-4	-	TRBV4-3	-	CASSQALSAAGEKLFF	TGCGCCAGCAGCCAGGCGCTCTCAGCGGCAGGAGAAAAACTGTTTTTT
TRBJ1-3	-	TRBV30	-	CAMGRLSGNTIYF	TGTGCAATGGGCCGGCTCTCTGGAAACACCATATATTTT
TRBJ1-5	-	TRBV27	-	CASSLSGGGNSNQPQHF	TGTGCCAGCAGTTTATCGGGCGGGGGTAATAGCAATCAGCCCCAGCATTTT
TRBJ1-5	-	TRBV6-5	-	CASRPGRVEDQPQHF	TGTGCCAGCAGACCCGGGCGGGTAGAGGATCAGCCCCAGCATTTT
TRBJ2-3	TRBD2	TRBV18	-	CASSPPAGTSETQYF	TGTGCCAGCTCACCCCCTGCCGGGACTAGCGAGACGCAGTATTTT
TRBJ2-3	-	TRBV9	-	CASSLGLPTDTQYF	TGTGCCAGCAGCCTCGGACTACCCACAGATACGCAGTATTTT
TRBJ1-4	-	TRBV7-2	-	CASSSIQGIGKLFF	TGTGCCAGCAGCTCGATTCAGGGTATCGGAAAACTGTTTTTT
TRBJ1-4	-	TRBV2	-	CASNAGGTTNEKLFF	TGTGCCAGCAACGCAGGTGGTACAACTAATGAAAAACTGTTTTTT
TRBJ2-1	-	TRBV30	-	CAWSSGLLYNEQFF	TGTGCCTGGAGCTCGGGACTTCTATACAATGAGCAGTTCTTC
TRBJ2-7	TRBD1	TRBV3-1/TRBV3-2	once	CASSQGRTGYHEQYF	TGTGCCAGCAGCCAAGGGCGGACAGGGTACCACGAGCAGTACTTC
TRBJ1-2	TRBD1	TRBV9	-	CASSGTGGVYGYTF	TGTGCCAGCAGCGGGACAGGGGGTGTCTATGGCTACACCTTC
TRBJ2-1	TRBD2	TRBV19	-	CASSGAARGSSYNEQFF	TGTGCCAGTAGCGGGGCCGCGCGGGGGAGCTCCTACAATGAGCAGTTCTTC
TRBJ1-3	-	TRBV6-6	-	CASSSAMGGGGNTIYF	TGTGCCAGCAGTTCCGCCATGGGGGGTGGCGGAAACACCATATATTTT
TRBJ2-5	TRBD2	TRBV19	few	CASSIGGRAGETQYF	TGTGCCAGTAGTATTGGCGGGAGGGCTGGAGAGACCCAGTACTTC